This TCR beta chain comes out of a study of blood T cell repertoires in COVID-19. Study background: PBMCs, B-cell-depleted T cells, or T cells provided the cDNA or gDNA that made up the material.

CDR1 MDHEN and CDR2 SYDVKM come from the germline V gene. V lost 3 bases, J lost 4 bases, and 12 bases lay in between. The CDR3 spans 14 residues. Source study methods: The assay estimated nucleated cells by amplifying reference gene primers. Sequencing was performed with immunoSEQ multiplex PCR; in TCRdb, only in-frame clones are kept and a portion is missing. That table gives V, J and clone size, and the DNA gave D and trimming. This sample has tens of thousands of clones, with 70% to 85% found just once. This chain connects TRBV28 to TRBJ2-5; D not resolved. Sequencing input: peripheral blood. The sequence derives from a man aged 60 to 75 with active or convalescent COVID-19. CDR3 coding DNA: TGTGCCAGCAGTTTGCGCTTTCCGCCAGAGACCCAGTACTTC. As protein: CASSLRFPPETQYF.